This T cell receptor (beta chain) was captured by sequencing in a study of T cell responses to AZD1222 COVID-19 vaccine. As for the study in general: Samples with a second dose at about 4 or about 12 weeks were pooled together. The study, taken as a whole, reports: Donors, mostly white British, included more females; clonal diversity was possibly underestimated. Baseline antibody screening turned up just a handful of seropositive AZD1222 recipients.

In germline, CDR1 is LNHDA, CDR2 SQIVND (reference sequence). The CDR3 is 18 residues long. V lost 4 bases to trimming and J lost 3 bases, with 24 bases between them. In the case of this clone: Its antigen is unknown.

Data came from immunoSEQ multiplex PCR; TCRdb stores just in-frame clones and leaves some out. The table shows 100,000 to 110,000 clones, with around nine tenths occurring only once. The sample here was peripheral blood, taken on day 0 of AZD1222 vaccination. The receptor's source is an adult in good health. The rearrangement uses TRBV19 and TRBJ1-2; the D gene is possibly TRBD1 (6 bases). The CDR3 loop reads CASSTPGAATFGDYGYTF. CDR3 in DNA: TGTGCCAGTAGTACCCCGGGGGCCGCTACCTTTGGAGACTATGGCTACACCTTC.